Following are 32 T cell receptor beta chains from one sample sequenced in a study of blood T cell repertoires in COVID-19. The assay was immunoSEQ multiplex PCR, and TCRdb's table has in-frame clones only and misses some. The repertoire holds around 200,000 clones, with roughly 90% as singletons. Source material: peripheral blood. These receptors were obtained from a man between 70 and 80 years old with active or convalescent COVID-19.

The chain carries TRBV5-1 and TRBJ2-1; 7 bases agree with TRBD2. The germline V gene has CDR1 SGHRS and CDR2 YFSETQ. The length of the CDR3 is 16 residues. Trimming removed 0 bases from V and 7 bases from J; junction bases left unmatched: 10. Here the CDR3 DNA reads TGCGCCAGCAGCTTGGCCGGGTGGGGAGCGGGAAATGAGCAGTTCTTC. Translating gives CASSLAGWGAGNEQFF.

This clone was observed a few times. The rearrangement uses TRBV30 and TRBJ2-1; TRBD1 matches 7 bases. This CDR3 is built from 15 residues. In germline, CDR1 is GTSNPN, CDR2 SVGIG (reference sequence). J gave up 3 bases and V 3 bases, and 8 bases lay outside the gene matches. In DNA form, the CDR3 reads TGTGCCTGGAGCCTGACCTGGACAGGCTACAATGAGCAGTTCTTC. It is translated as CAWSLTWTGYNEQFF.

This clone occurred a few times. The chain recombines TRBV2 with TRBJ2-5; D call uncertain. Trimming took 3 bases from V and 4 from J, leaving 3 bases between them. CDR1 and CDR2 from the germline V gene are SNHLY and FYNNEI. This CDR3 contains 11 residues. CDR3: CASSERETQYF. The CDR3 DNA reads as TGTGCCAGCAGTGAGAGAGAGACCCAGTACTTC.

The CDR3 bases are TGTGCCAGCAGCCGAATACAGGGGAAGGATCAGCCCCAGCATTTT. This translates into CASSRIQGKDQPQHF. The V gene is TRBV16, the J gene TRBJ1-5; 7 bases line up with TRBD1. V lost 4 bases and J lost 5; bases outside the gene matches: 8. This CDR3 has 15 amino acids. Looked up from germline, CDR1 is KGHSY and CDR2 is FQNENV.

This clone was detected a few times. The chain recombines TRBV5-1 with TRBJ2-2; TRBD2 aligns across 7 bases. The V gene end was trimmed by 5 bases and the J gene end by 7 bases; junction bases not matched to a gene: 14. CDR3 length: 16 amino acids. Germline CDR1 and CDR2: SGHRS and YFSETQ. CDR3 residues: CASRAGPSSFSGELFF. CDR3 sequence (DNA): TGCGCCAGCAGAGCGGGACCAAGTTCCTTTAGCGGGGAGCTGTTTTTT.

The rearrangement links TRBV5-1 to TRBJ2-2, with TRBD1 matching over 9 bases. Germline CDR1 SGHRS, CDR2 YFSETQ. Trimming took 3 bases from V and 3 from J; bases not matched to a gene: 9. There are 17 residues in the CDR3. CDR3: CASSYDRGGVYTGELFF. CDR3 in DNA: TGCGCCAGCAGCTACGACAGGGGGGGAGTGTACACCGGGGAGCTGTTTTTT.

This rearrangement joins TRBV28 to TRBJ2-2, with D unclear. This CDR3 has 13 amino acids. Germline V gene lookup returns CDR1 MDHEN and CDR2 SYDVKM. The germline V and J ends were trimmed by 6 bases and 6 bases, with 11 bases remaining between them. The CDR3 bases are TGTGCCAGCAGAGCCTACGCGGCCGGGGAGCTGTTTTTT. It codes for CASRAYAAGELFF.

The chain has TRBV7-2 and TRBJ1-3, with D possibly TRBD1 on 6 matching bases. V shed 2 bases and J shed 4 bases, with 9 bases lying between them. CDR1 SGHTA and CDR2 FQGNSA come from the germline V gene. The CDR3 sequence is 14 residues long. The CDR3 spells CASSLRQVGNTIYF. In DNA, the CDR3 is TGTGCCAGCAGCTTAAGACAGGTCGGAAACACCATATATTTT.

This clone appeared a single time. V is TRBV19 and J is TRBJ1-2; 8 bases are a match to TRBD1. Germline V gene sequence: CDR1 LNHDA, CDR2 SQIVND (reference sequence). The CDR3 sequence is 14 residues long. V dropped 6 bases and J dropped 4; count of bases not matched to a gene: 7. The CDR3 DNA sequence: TGTGCCAGTAGGGATCAGGGGGCTGGCTATGGCTACACCTTC. Translating gives CASRDQGAGYGYTF.

This clone appeared once. The chain is built from TRBV4-3 and TRBJ1-1; 7 bases are a match to TRBD1. After removal of 1 base from V and 7 bases from J, the junction contained 9 bases not matched to a gene. This CDR3 is 15 amino acids long. The V gene's germline CDR1 is LGHNA and CDR2 YSLEER. The CDR3 reads CASSQGRDRVLEAFF. CDR3 nucleotides: TGCGCCAGCAGCCAAGGTCGGGACAGAGTTCTTGAAGCTTTCTTT.

The chain carries TRBV14 and TRBJ2-1, with D perhaps matching TRBD2 (6 bases). CDR3 length equals 15 residues. V lost 6 bases, J lost 2 bases, and 14 bases lay in between. The germline V gene encodes CDR1 SGHDN and CDR2 FVKESK. CDR3 nucleotide sequence: TGTGCCAGCAGTCCGGCGGGGACCACCTACAATGAGCAGTTCTTC. It specifies CASSPAGTTYNEQFF.

Here the CDR3 DNA reads TGTGCCAGCAGCCTGACAGTTCCCCGGGGCTACACCTTC. Amino acid sequence: CASSLTVPRGYTF. V gene TRBV3-1 (or the pseudogene TRBV3-2) combines with J gene TRBJ1-2; the D gene is possibly TRBD1 (5 bases). This CDR3 spans 13 amino acids. V lost 4 bases, J lost 8 bases, and 14 bases lay in between. The germline V gene has CDR1 LGHDT and CDR2 YNNKEL (reference sequence).

This clone was detected only a few times. The rearrangement links TRBV4-3 to TRBJ1-1; 8 positions match TRBD1. Trimming cost V 3 bases and J 11 bases; bases outside gene matches: 14. Germline CDR1 reads LGHNA; CDR2 reads YSLEER. The CDR3 is 15 amino acids. This chain's CDR3 is CASSQNRGTRPGAFF. CDR3 in DNA: TGCGCCAGCAGCCAGAACAGGGGGACACGTCCTGGGGCTTTCTTT.

This chain joins TRBV27 and TRBJ2-7, with 14 bases lining up with TRBD2. V was pared by 3 bases and J by 7 bases, with 5 bases of the junction left unmatched. The CDR3 spans 15 residues. Looked up from germline, CDR1 is MNHEY and CDR2 is SMNVEV (reference sequence). CDR3: CASSLTSGGAIEQYF. The CDR3, as DNA: TGTGCCAGCAGTTTGACTAGCGGGGGGGCCATTGAGCAGTACTTC.

This chain joins TRBV6-2 or TRBV6-3 and TRBJ2-1; the match to TRBD1 covers 8 bases. After removal of 4 bases from V and 9 bases from J, the junction contained 5 bases not matched to a gene. The CDR3 has 13 residues. The germline CDR1 and CDR2 sequences are MNHEY and SVGEGT. The chain's CDR3 is CASSWARGLEQFF. The CDR3 nucleotides read TGTGCCAGCAGTTGGGCCAGGGGGCTTGAGCAGTTCTTC.

This chain connects TRBV28 to TRBJ1-6; D is ambiguous. V lost 7 bases, J lost 9 bases, and 10 bases lay in between. The CDR3 has 12 residues. Germline V CDR1 and CDR2: MDHEN, SYDVKM. CDR3 DNA sequence: TGTGCCAGCACACAAGGCGGTTCACCCCTCCACTTT. This codes for CASTQGGSPLHF.

V gene TRBV4-3 combines with J gene TRBJ2-3; tentative D call: TRBD2 (6 bases). Trimming removed 3 bases from V and 0 bases from J, with 13 bases in between. Germline loops: CDR1 LGHNA, CDR2 YSLEER. The CDR3 is 16 residues long. In nucleotides, the CDR3 is TGCGCCAGCAGCCATGGGGATCGGGAGAGCACAGATACGCAGTATTTT. This encodes CASSHGDRESTDTQYF.

This clone is a singleton in its sample. The genes are TRBV28 and TRBJ2-7; 13 bases map to TRBD2. CDR1 is MDHEN, CDR2 SYDVKM, per germline. J lost 6 bases, V lost 4 bases, and 9 bases had no gene match. The length of the CDR3 is 16 residues. CDR3 in DNA: TGTGCCAGCAGTTCCCCCCCGGGACTAGCGGGACGCGAGCAGTACTTC. Its protein product is CASSSPPGLAGREQYF.

This rearrangement joins TRBV5-6 to TRBJ1-1; a possible D gene is TRBD1 (6 bases). CDR3 length equals 15 residues. V lost 4 bases to trimming and J lost 1 base, with 14 bases between them. CDR1 is SGHDT, CDR2 YYEEEE, per germline. CDR3 in DNA: TGTGCCAGCAGCCCCTGGGGGGGCACGAACACTGAAGCTTTCTTT. It is translated as CASSPWGGTNTEAFF.

This rearrangement joins TRBV19 to TRBJ2-7; TRBD2 aligns across 12 bases. The CDR3 covers 14 residues. Germline CDR1 LNHDA, CDR2 SQIVND (reference sequence). V lost 4 bases and J lost 6; bases outside the gene matches: 4. The CDR3 nucleotides are TGTGCCAGTAGTAGACTAGCGGGAGACCTCGAGCAGTACTTC. Translating gives CASSRLAGDLEQYF.

The chain joins TRBV5-1 to TRBJ2-5; a weak D match, TRBD1 (6 bases). Germline-derived CDR1 and CDR2 are SGHRS and YFSETQ. V was pared by 3 bases and J by 2 bases, with 11 bases between. The CDR3 has 14 residues. The CDR3 reads CASSSQGPQETQYF. CDR3 in DNA: TGCGCCAGCAGCTCACAGGGCCCGCAAGAGACCCAGTACTTC.

This rearrangement joins TRBV25-1 to TRBJ2-2; 9 nucleotides agree with TRBD1. Germline CDR1 MGHDK, CDR2 SYGVNS. Germline trimming cut 5 bases from V and 6 bases from J; bases unmatched to any gene: 10. The CDR3 is 16 residues long. CDR3 sequence (DNA): TGTGCCAGCAGTCCTTGGGACAGGGCCCATGCCGGGGAGCTGTTTTTT. Its protein is CASSPWDRAHAGELFF.

The chain joins TRBV29-1 to TRBJ2-1; possibly TRBD1 for D (5 bases). V lost 7 bases and J 3 bases, leaving 16 bases between the germline ends. Germline CDR1 and CDR2: SQVTM and ANQGSEA. The CDR3 loop spans 14 amino acids. As DNA, the CDR3 is TGCAGCGCTTTGACTGATAGGGGCTACAATGAGCAGTTCTTC. It translates to CSALTDRGYNEQFF.

The rearrangement uses TRBV7-8 and TRBJ1-5; weak D call: TRBD1 (5 bases). CDR3 size: 16 residues. Trimming cost V 5 bases and J 3 bases, with 17 bases left between them. Germline lookup yields CDR1 SGHVS and CDR2 FQNEAQ. CDR3 in amino acids: CASSAPGLVNNQPQHF. The DNA for the CDR3 is TGTGCCAGCAGCGCTCCAGGGTTGGTGAACAATCAGCCCCAGCATTTT.

This clone was found once. The chain links TRBV30 to TRBJ1-6, with 8 bases matching TRBD1. V was clipped by 4 bases and J by 0 bases; unmatched bases: 14. Germline V gives CDR1 GTSNPN, CDR2 SVGIG (reference sequence). The CDR3 extends over 19 amino acids. CDR3 DNA: TGTGCCTGGAAGCTCGAGACAGGGGATGCCCTCTCCTATAATTCACCCCTCCACTTT. Its protein is CAWKLETGDALSYNSPLHF.

The chain has TRBV11-2 and TRBJ1-1, with a possible D match to TRBD1 (5 bases). This CDR3 contains 16 residues. The ends were cut back, 3 bases at V and 5 bases at J, with 19 bases in the middle. Germline V gene sequence: CDR1 SGHAT, CDR2 FQNNGV. CDR3: CASSLSLSTGVTEAFF. CDR3 DNA sequence: TGTGCCAGCAGCTTGTCCCTTTCGACGGGGGTTACTGAAGCTTTCTTT.

The J gene is TRBJ1-3, the V gene TRBV28; no definite D call. The CDR3 sequence is 13 residues long. Germline V gene lookup returns CDR1 MDHEN and CDR2 SYDVKM. V lost 8 bases and J lost 0, with 8 bases in between. The CDR3 region is CASQFFSGNTIYF. CDR3 DNA: TGTGCCAGCCAGTTTTTCTCTGGAAACACCATATATTTT.

The V call is TRBV6-2 or TRBV6-3, the J call TRBJ1-6; 7 bases line up with TRBD1. Germline lookup yields CDR1 MNHEY and CDR2 SVGEGT. This CDR3 has 15 residues. V dropped 2 bases and J dropped 8; count of bases not matched to a gene: 6. The CDR3, as DNA: TGTGCCAGCAGTTACACTACAGGGGCGGATTCACCCCTCCACTTT. Translating gives CASSYTTGADSPLHF.

The gene calls are TRBV28 and TRBJ2-3; 8 bases align to TRBD2. CDR1 is MDHEN, CDR2 SYDVKM, per germline. V was clipped by 2 bases and J by 0 bases; unmatched bases: 7. The CDR3 covers 17 residues. The CDR3 region is CASSLPGRGSSTDTQYF. DNA of the CDR3: TGTGCCAGCAGTTTACCCGGGAGGGGTTCTAGCACAGATACGCAGTATTTT.

This clone has more than one count but fewer than ten. This rearrangement joins TRBV4-3 to TRBJ1-1; D is unclear. Germline CDR1 and CDR2: LGHNA and YSLEER. The CDR3 has 16 amino acids. The germline V and J ends were trimmed by 0 bases and 1 base, with 12 bases remaining between them. CDR3 region: CASSQDGQVANTEAFF. Here the CDR3 DNA reads TGCGCCAGCAGCCAAGATGGTCAAGTAGCGAACACTGAAGCTTTCTTT.

This chain links TRBV2 with TRBJ1-1, with 10 nucleotides matching TRBD1. The CDR3 has 14 amino acids. Germline CDR1 SNHLY, CDR2 FYNNEI. After removal of 6 bases from V and 4 bases from J, the junction contained 5 bases not matched to a gene. The CDR3 loop reads CASRDRGGGTEAFF. The CDR3 region has the DNA TGTGCCAGCAGGGACAGGGGGGGCGGCACTGAAGCTTTCTTT.

The J gene is TRBJ1-6, the V gene TRBV5-1; D gene uncertain. V was clipped by 5 bases and J by 4 bases, with 13 bases between them. Germline CDR1 is SGHRS and CDR2 is YFSETQ. CDR3 length equals 15 residues. Written as DNA, the CDR3 is TGCGCCAGCAGATCCTATGCGGGGTATAATTCACCCCTCCACTTT. Amino acid sequence: CASRSYAGYNSPLHF.